This T cell receptor beta chain comes out of a study of metastatic and nonmetastatic thyroid tumors. In the study overall: Repertoires were compared across blood and tumor or nodule tissue from malignant and benign thyroid patients.

The CDR3 has 15 residues. Germline CDR1 and CDR2: MDHEN and SYDVKM. With 2 bases removed from V and 4 bases from J, the gap between germline ends came to 13 bases. All patients reached thyroid surgery having received no treatment beforehand. Study processing details: Variation in CDR3 across clinicopathological groups served as the basis for constructing a distant-metastasis classifier in papillary thyroid cancer. TCRdb redid the clone calls on the PCR reads using MiXCR. These V and J calls derive from TCRdb rather than the authors' analysis. The sample has around 18,000 clones, about 34% seen once. This receptor was identified in a female donor with papillary thyroid cancer or a benign thyroid nodule (not recorded which). Some clones in this sample may be carry-over from other donors' samples. The sequenced sample was tumor tissue. The rearrangement joins TRBV28 to TRBJ2-3, with D possibly being TRBD2 (5 bases). The CDR3 DNA is TGTGCCAGCAGTTTAGGTGGGAGCTCCCCAGATACGCAGTATTTT. Residues: CASSLGGSSPDTQYF.